The T cell receptor beta chain described here comes from a study of blood T cell repertoires in COVID-19. Some clones are missing from TCRdb's copy, which holds only in-frame ones; the method was immunoSEQ multiplex PCR. Among around 300,000 clones listed, roughly 88% were seen once. The CDR3 is made up of 15 amino acids. Trimming removed 0 bases from V and 1 base from J, with 6 bases in between. The germline gives CDR1 MNHNY, CDR2 SVGAGI (reference sequence). J is TRBJ2-2 and V is TRBV6-6; no firm D call. The TCR sequence derives from a woman aged 25-40 years with COVID-19, enrolled during active disease. The sample comprised peripheral blood. Here the CDR3 DNA reads TGTGCCAGCAGTTACTCTCCGGGGAACACCGGGGAGCTGTTTTTT. It yields the protein CASSYSPGNTGELFF.